The subject of this entry is one T cell receptor beta chain. The data were obtained in a study of technical replicates of blood from a few donors. The CDR3 extends over 12 amino acids. V dropped 6 bases and J dropped 2 bases, with 8 bases sitting between them. Germline CDR1 MNHNY, CDR2 SVGAGI (reference sequence). Sequencing was performed with immunoSEQ multiplex PCR; in TCRdb, only in-frame clones are kept and a portion is missing. This sample has tens of thousands of clones, with more than 80% found just once. This chain links TRBV6-6 with TRBJ2-7, with D perhaps matching TRBD1 (6 bases). Input material: T cells isolated from PBMCs. The clonotype originates from a human donor in good health. In DNA, the CDR3 is TGTGCCAGCAGGGACAGCACCTACGAGCAGTACTTC. Encoded protein: CASRDSTYEQYF.